A selection of T cell receptor beta chains follows, all from one sample in a study of human T cells and chemical hapten exposure. TCRdb itself ran the RACE reads through MiXCR, one entry per CDR3 protein. The sample gives roughly 50,000 distinct CDR3 sequences, around 10% of which show up once; roughly 8.8% is in the top ten. The specimen comprised whole blood, sampled in connection with sensitization to the hapten diphenylcyclopropenone (DPC). These receptors originate from a man aged 40-49 years with alopecia areata. Some clones in this sample may be carry-over from other donors' samples. Each CDR3 is given without its conserved first and last residue. Each record gives: V gene, D gene, CDR3 length, J gene, CDR3 protein. The D gene is left open where the match is weak.

TRBV7-2,TRBD2,12,TRBJ2-1,ASSQRGSGNEQF
TRBV9,.,14,TRBJ2-1,ASSVEEGPLHNEQF
TRBV7-9,TRBD2,12,TRBJ2-1,ASLTSGNYNEQF
TRBV28,.,11,TRBJ2-7,ASSSDHHRVQY
TRBV3-1,.,12,TRBJ2-1,ASSHVTTPYEQF
TRBV6-5,TRBD1,13,TRBJ2-2,ASSSDRGNTGELF
TRBV2,.,16,TRBJ2-2,ASSWAGRGRTNTGELF
TRBV11-2,.,12,TRBJ1-1,ASSLNHMNTEAF
TRBV7-9,TRBD2,13,TRBJ2-3,ASRSSGTSTDTQY
TRBV3-1,TRBD1,12,TRBJ2-7,ASSTNDRAHEQY
TRBV6-2/TRBV6-3,.,10,TRBJ2-7,ASGPEAYEQY
TRBV5-1,.,13,TRBJ2-1,ASSLLTGRQNEQF
TRBV19,TRBD2,13,TRBJ2-3,ASSITSGSTDTQY
TRBV7-2,.,14,TRBJ2-2,ASSFGGSGNTGELF
TRBV2,.,10,TRBJ1-5,ASSEANQPQH
TRBV6-4,.,14,TRBJ1-2,ASSDSHWQPNYGYT
TRBV20-1,.,12,TRBJ1-5,SARDRAGLQPQH
TRBV12-3/TRBV12-4,TRBD2,14,TRBJ2-1,ASRVTSGRTYNEQF
TRBV7-8,.,15,TRBJ2-2,ASSLGGSGRNTGELF
TRBV20-1,.,15,TRBJ1-5,SARDSRGASSNQPQH
TRBV7-9,TRBD1,13,TRBJ2-1,ASSSGQGADNEQF
TRBV4-2,.,13,TRBJ1-2,ASSQDLGGVYGYT
TRBV10-3,.,11,TRBJ2-1,AIRRMEKNEQF
TRBV12-3/TRBV12-4,TRBD1,13,TRBJ2-7,ASSLGGTDSYEQY
TRBV27,.,15,TRBJ1-2,ASSFLSRGGSNYGYT
TRBV5-1,TRBD1,12,TRBJ1-1,ASSPGDRGTEAF
TRBV5-1,.,9,TRBJ2-1,ASRLGWEQF
TRBV5-1,.,15,TRBJ2-1,ASSLVNRVSGNNEQF
TRBV28,.,12,TRBJ2-7,ASSFRRTVYEQY
TRBV7-7,TRBD2,13,TRBJ2-2,ASSPSGSITGELF
TRBV7-8,.,12,TRBJ2-7,ASSLDWGPYEQY
TRBV20-1,.,9,TRBJ2-3,SANRADTQY
TRBV12-3/TRBV12-4,.,13,TRBJ2-3,ASSFYSTSTDTQY
TRBV7-9,.,14,TRBJ1-1,ASSLAPGESGTEAF
TRBV7-9,.,13,TRBJ2-5,ASSLAGGQQETQY
TRBV7-2,.,11,TRBJ1-1,ASSLRGDTEAF
TRBV20-1,TRBD2,13,TRBJ2-3,SATAIAGAVDTQY
TRBV12-3/TRBV12-4,TRBD2,14,TRBJ2-1,ASSLSSSGRDNEQF
TRBV7-9,TRBD1,14,TRBJ2-3,ASSLPAGGRPDTQY
TRBV5-1,.,11,TRBJ2-7,ASSSRTAYEQY
TRBV29-1,TRBD2,13,TRBJ2-1,SVEGTSGSLDEQF
TRBV5-1,.,11,TRBJ2-5,ASSPGPGSDQY
TRBV6-5,TRBD1,12,TRBJ1-6,ASSARDRASPLH
TRBV6-1,.,10,TRBJ2-3,ASSVGVDTQY
TRBV7-6,.,11,TRBJ1-2,ASSGHPAYGYT
TRBV13,.,13,TRBJ1-3,ASSLGSISGNTIY
TRBV28,.,14,TRBJ2-5,ASSLIGLGTQETQY
TRBV3-1,.,17,TRBJ2-7,ASSQHAGTFFSESYEQY
TRBV11-1,TRBD1,13,TRBJ2-7,ASSISGTGGREQY
TRBV20-1,TRBD1,19,TRBJ2-1,SARPSDRIESDRAPYNEQF
TRBV29-1,TRBD1,12,TRBJ1-1,SVSDRVMNTEAF
TRBV20-1,.,12,TRBJ2-3,SARGGLGTDTQY